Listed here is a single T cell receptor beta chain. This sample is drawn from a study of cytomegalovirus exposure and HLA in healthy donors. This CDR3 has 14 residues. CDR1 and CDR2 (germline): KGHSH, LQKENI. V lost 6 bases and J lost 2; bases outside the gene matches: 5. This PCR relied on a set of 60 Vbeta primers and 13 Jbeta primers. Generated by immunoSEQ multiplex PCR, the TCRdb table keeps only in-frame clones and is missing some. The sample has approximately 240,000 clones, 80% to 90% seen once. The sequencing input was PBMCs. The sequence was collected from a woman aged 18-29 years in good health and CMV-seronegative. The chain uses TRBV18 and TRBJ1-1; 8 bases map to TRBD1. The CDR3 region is CASSDRAENTEAFF. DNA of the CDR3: TGTGCCAGCTCGGACAGGGCGGAAAACACTGAAGCTTTCTTT. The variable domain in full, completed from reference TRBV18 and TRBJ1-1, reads NAGVMQNPRHLVRRRGQEARLRCSPMKGHSHVYWYRQLPEEGLKFMVYLQKENIIDESGMPKERFSAEFPKEGPSILRIQQVVRGDSAAYFCASSDRAENTEAFFGQGTRLTVV.